The clone carrying this T cell receptor beta chain was seen only a few times. Its specificity is unknown. This specimen belongs to a study of CD8 T cells in ankylosing spondylitis. Study outcomes and limitations: Disease-linked clones bore a CD8+ phenotype, appearing relatively rarely in peripheral blood. Matched ankylosing spondylitis synovial fluid reportedly contained a significantly enriched population of disease-linked clones. The study identified a TCR beta motif of under 10 highly homologous variants that appeared characteristic of ankylosing spondylitis blood.

TCR beta libraries were made by quantitative 5'-RACE with molecular barcodes. TCRdb redid the calling of the 5' RACE reads with MiXCR, one entry per CDR3 protein. The sample has a few hundred thousand distinct CDR3 sequences; 15% to 20% are singletons. Germline CDR1 SGHRS, CDR2 YFSETQ. Trimming left V 2 bases short and J 2 bases short, with 10 bases between. The CDR3 consists of 15 residues. The sequencing sample was made of blood, either unsorted or a sorted T cell fraction (not recorded which). V usage is TRBV5-1 and J usage is TRBJ2-2; possibly TRBD1 or TRBD2 for D (5 bases each). This TCR came from a male donor with ankylosing spondylitis or in good health (not recorded which). CDR3 nucleotide sequence: TGCGCCAGCAGCTTCGGGACGGTTAACACCGGGGAGCTGTTTTTT. It codes for CASSFGTVNTGELFF.